This T cell receptor beta chain was recorded in a study of T cells in Graves' hyperthyroidism and ophthalmopathy. This clonotype has at least ten counts. Ophthalmopathy cases scored 3 or more on the Clinical Activity Score and 4 or more on NOSPECS grade, with duration below 3 months. Pregnant or lactating patients were excluded, as were those with uncontrolled infection or other autoimmune disease. Researchers took RNA transcripts and amplified the TCR beta CDR3 regions from them. The HTBI primer set served for first-round RT-PCR of the TCR CDR3. TCRdb processed the multiplex PCR reads anew with MiXCR; each CDR3 protein has one entry. In the table there are about 290,000 distinct CDR3 sequences, over 15% of which are singletons. Deletions cut 0 bases from V and 2 bases from J, with 18 bases between. The CDR3 is 18 amino acids. Germline assignment: CDR1 MNHNS and CDR2 SASEGT.

Sequenced material: blood. The V gene is TRBV6-1, the J gene TRBJ2-3, with D maybe TRBD1 (5 bases). This receptor was identified in a woman aged 60-75 years with Graves' ophthalmopathy. In nucleotides, the CDR3 is TGTGCCAGCAGTGAAGCCAGGGCCACTATATCGAACACAGATACGCAGTATTTT. This translates into CASSEARATISNTDTQYF.